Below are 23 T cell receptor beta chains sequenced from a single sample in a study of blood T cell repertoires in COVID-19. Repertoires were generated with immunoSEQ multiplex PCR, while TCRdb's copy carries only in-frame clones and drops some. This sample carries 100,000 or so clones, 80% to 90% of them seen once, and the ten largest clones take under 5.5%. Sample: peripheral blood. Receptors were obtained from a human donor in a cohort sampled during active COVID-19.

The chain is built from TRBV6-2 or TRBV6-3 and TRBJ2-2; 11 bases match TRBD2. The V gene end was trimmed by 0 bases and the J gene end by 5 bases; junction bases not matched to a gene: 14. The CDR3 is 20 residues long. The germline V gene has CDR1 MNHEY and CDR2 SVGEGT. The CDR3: CASSYSIVGLAGSRTGELFF. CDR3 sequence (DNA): TGTGCCAGCAGTTACTCGATAGTCGGACTAGCGGGTAGCCGGACCGGGGAGCTGTTTTTT.

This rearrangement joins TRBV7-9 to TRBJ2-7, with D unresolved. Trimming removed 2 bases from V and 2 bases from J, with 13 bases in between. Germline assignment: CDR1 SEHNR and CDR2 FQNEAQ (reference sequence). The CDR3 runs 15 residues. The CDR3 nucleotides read TGTGCCAGCAGCTTATCTCAGTTAGCCGCCTACGAGCAGTACTTC. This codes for CASSLSQLAAYEQYF.

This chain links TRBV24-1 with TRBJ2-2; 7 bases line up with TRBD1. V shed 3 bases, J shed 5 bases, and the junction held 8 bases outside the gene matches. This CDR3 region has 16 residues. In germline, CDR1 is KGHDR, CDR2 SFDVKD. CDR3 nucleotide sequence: TGTGCCACCAGTGATCCGACAGGGTCGGGGACCGGGGAGCTGTTTTTT. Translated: CATSDPTGSGTGELFF.

The CDR3 protein is CASSQSRFGEQFF. DNA of the CDR3: TGTGCCAGCAGTCAATCCAGGTTTGGTGAGCAGTTCTTC. J is TRBJ2-1 and V is TRBV3-1 (or the pseudogene TRBV3-2); no clear D. V dropped 6 bases and J dropped 9 bases, with 15 bases sitting between them. CDR1 LGHDT and CDR2 YNNKEL come from the germline V gene (reference sequence). CDR3 length: 13 amino acids.

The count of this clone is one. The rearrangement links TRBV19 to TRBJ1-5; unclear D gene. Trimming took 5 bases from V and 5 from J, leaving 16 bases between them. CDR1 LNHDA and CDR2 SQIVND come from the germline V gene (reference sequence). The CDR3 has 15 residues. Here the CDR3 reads CASSFGGFFDQPQHF. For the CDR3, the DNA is TGTGCCAGTAGTTTTGGAGGGTTTTTCGATCAGCCCCAGCATTTT.

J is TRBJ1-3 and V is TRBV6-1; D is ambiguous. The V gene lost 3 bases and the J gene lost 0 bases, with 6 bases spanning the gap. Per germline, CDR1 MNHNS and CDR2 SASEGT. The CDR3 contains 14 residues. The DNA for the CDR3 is TGTGCCAGCAGTGAGCTATCCTCTGGAAACACCATATATTTT. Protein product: CASSELSSGNTIYF.

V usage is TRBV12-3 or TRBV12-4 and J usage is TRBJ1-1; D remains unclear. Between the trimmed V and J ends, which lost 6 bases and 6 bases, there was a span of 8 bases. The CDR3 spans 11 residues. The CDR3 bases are TGTGCCAGCAGCCTAGGATCTGAAGCTTTCTTT. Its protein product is CASSLGSEAFF.

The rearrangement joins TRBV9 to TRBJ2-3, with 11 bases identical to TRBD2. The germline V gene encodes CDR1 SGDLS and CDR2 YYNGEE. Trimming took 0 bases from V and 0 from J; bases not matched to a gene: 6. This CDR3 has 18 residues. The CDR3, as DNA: TGTGCCAGCAGCGTAGGGATAGCGGGAGGGAGTAGCACAGATACGCAGTATTTT. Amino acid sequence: CASSVGIAGGSSTDTQYF.

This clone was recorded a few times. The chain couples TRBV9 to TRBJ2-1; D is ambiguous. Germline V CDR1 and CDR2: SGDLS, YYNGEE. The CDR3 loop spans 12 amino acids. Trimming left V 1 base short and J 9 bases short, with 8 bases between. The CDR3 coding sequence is TGTGCCAGCAGCGTAAGTGCGTTTGAGCAGTTCTTC. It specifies CASSVSAFEQFF. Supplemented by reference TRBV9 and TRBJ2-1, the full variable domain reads DSGVTQTPKHLITATGQRVTLRCSPRSGDLSVYWYQQSLDQGLQFLIQYYNGEERAKGNILERFSAQQFPDLHSELNLSSLELGDSALYFCASSVSAFEQFFGPGTRLTVL.

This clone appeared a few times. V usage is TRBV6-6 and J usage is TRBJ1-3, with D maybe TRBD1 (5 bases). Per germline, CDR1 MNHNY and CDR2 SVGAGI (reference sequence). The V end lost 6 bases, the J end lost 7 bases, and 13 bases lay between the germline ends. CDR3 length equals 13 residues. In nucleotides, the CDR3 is TGTGCCAGCAGAGCCGGGACTTACAACACCATATATTTT. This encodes CASRAGTYNTIYF.

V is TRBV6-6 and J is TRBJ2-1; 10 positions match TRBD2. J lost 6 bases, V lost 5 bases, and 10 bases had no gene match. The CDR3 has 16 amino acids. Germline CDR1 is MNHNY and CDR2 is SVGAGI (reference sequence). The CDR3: CASSGGASGRTNEQFF. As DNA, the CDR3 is TGTGCCAGCAGTGGGGGGGCTAGCGGGAGAACCAATGAGCAGTTCTTC.

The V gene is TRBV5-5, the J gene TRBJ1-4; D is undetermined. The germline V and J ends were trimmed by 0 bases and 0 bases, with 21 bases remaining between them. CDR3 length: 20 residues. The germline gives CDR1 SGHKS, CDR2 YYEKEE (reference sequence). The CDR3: CASSLGLRPNPNATNEKLFF. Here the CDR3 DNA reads TGTGCCAGCAGCTTGGGACTTCGCCCTAACCCGAATGCAACTAATGAAAAACTGTTTTTT.

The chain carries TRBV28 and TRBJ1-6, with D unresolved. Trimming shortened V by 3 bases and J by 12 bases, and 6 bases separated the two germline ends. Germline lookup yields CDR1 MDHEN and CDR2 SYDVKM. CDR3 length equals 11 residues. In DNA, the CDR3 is TGTGCCAGCAGTTTGGGAGGACCCCTCCACTTT. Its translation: CASSLGGPLHF.

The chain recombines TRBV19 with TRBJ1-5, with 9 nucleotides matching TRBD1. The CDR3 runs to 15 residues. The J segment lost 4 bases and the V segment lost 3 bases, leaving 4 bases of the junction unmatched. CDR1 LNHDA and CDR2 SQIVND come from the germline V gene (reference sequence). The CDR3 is CASSMGQGPNQPQHF. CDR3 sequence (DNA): TGTGCCAGTAGTATGGGACAGGGACCGAATCAGCCCCAGCATTTT.

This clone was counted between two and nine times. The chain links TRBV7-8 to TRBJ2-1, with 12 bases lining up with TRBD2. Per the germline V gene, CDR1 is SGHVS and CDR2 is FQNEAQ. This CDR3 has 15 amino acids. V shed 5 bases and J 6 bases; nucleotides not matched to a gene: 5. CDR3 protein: CASSSLAGGRNEQFF. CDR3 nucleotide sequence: TGTGCCAGCAGCAGCCTAGCGGGAGGGCGCAATGAGCAGTTCTTC. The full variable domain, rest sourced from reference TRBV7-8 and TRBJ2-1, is GAGVSQSPRYKVAKRGQDVALRCDPISGHVSLFWYQQALGQGPEFLTYFQNEAQLDKSGLPSDRFFAERPEGSVSTLKIQRTQQEDSAVYLCASSSLAGGRNEQFFGPGTRLTVL.

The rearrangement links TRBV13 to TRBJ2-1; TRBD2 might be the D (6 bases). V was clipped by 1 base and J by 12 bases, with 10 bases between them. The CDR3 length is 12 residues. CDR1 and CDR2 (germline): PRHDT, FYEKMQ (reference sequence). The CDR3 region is CASSLVPEGQFF. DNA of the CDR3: TGTGCCAGCAGCTTAGTACCGGAGGGGCAGTTCTTC.

The DNA of the CDR3 is TGTGCCAGCAGCACCCCAGGGGTGGGCAATCAGCCCCAGCATTTT. Translating gives CASSTPGVGNQPQHF. V usage is TRBV7-3 and J usage is TRBJ1-5; the D gene is possibly TRBD1 (6 bases). Trimming removed 5 bases at V and 2 bases at J, with 13 bases between. The CDR3 covers 15 residues. Germline lookup yields CDR1 SGHTA and CDR2 FQGTGA. The variable domain in full, completed from reference TRBV7-3 and TRBJ1-5, reads GAGVSQTPSNKVTEKGKYVELRCDPISGHTALYWYRQSLGQGPEFLIYFQGTGAADDSGLPNDRFFAVRPEGSVSTLKIQRTERGDSAVYLCASSTPGVGNQPQHFGDGTRLSIL.

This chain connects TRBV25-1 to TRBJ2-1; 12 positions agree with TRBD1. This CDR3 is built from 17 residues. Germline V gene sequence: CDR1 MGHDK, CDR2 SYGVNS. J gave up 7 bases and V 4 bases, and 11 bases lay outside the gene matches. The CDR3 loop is CASSVTPGQGARNEQFF. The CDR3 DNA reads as TGTGCCAGCAGTGTCACCCCGGGACAGGGGGCGCGGAATGAGCAGTTCTTC.

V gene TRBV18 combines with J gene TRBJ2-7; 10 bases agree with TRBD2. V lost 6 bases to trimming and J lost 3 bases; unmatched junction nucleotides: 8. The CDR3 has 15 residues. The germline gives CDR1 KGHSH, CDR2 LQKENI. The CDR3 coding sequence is TGTGCCAGCTCCCCGGCGGGGACTAGCGTCTACGAGCAGTACTTC. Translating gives CASSPAGTSVYEQYF.

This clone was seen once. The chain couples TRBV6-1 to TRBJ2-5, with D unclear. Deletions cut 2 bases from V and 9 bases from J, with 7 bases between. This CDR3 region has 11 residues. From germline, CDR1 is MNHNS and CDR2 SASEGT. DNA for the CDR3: TGTGCCAGCAGTGAATATGAGGCCCAGTACTTC. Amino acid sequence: CASSEYEAQYF.

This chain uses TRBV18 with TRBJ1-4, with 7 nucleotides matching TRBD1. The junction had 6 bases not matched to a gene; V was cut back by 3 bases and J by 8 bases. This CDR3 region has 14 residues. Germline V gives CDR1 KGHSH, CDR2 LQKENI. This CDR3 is CASSPTGTPEKLFF. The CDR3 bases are TGTGCCAGCTCACCGACAGGGACACCCGAAAAACTGTTTTTT.

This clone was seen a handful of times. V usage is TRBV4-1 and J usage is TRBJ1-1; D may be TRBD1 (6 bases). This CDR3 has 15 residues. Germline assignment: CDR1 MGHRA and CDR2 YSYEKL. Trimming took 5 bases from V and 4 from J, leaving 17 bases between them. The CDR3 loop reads CASSTRQAIITEAFF. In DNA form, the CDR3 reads TGCGCCAGCAGCACCCGACAGGCAATTATCACTGAAGCTTTCTTT.

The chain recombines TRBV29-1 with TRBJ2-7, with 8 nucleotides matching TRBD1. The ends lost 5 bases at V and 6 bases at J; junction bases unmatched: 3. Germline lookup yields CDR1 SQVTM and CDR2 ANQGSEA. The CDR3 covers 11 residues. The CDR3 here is CSVRRGPEQYF. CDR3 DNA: TGCAGCGTTCGCAGGGGGCCCGAGCAGTACTTC.